The rows below give T cell receptor beta chains drawn from one sample of a study of blood T cells in healthy people across ages. TCRdb fed the 5' RACE reads into MiXCR, producing one record per CDR3 protein. This sample has fewer than 900,000 distinct CDR3 sequences; 30% to 45% occur once, and the top ten carry 10% to 15%. The material sequenced was blood. The receptors come from a man aged 18 to 30 in good health. Both conserved end residues are part of each CDR3. The D gene is left open where the match is weak. Size values are once, few and many counts, or a class for expanded clones, and some rows have none.

J	size	D	V	CDR3	DNA
TRBJ1-1	NA	NA	TRBV7-2	CASSPMGVNTEAFF	TGTGCCAGCAGCCCAATGGGGGTGAACACTGAAGCTTTCTTT
TRBJ2-3	NA	TRBD2	TRBV3-1	CASRSGGARDTQYF	TGTGCCAGCCGTAGCGGGGGGGCCAGAGATACGCAGTATTTT
TRBJ2-1	NA	NA	TRBV6-2/TRBV6-3	CASSPLERQETQFF	TGTGCCAGCAGCCCCTTGGAACGTCAAGAGACCCAGTTCTTC
TRBJ2-3	few	TRBD2	TRBV20-1	CSAVAGGLNTQYF	TGCAGTGCTGTAGCGGGGGGGCTAAATACGCAGTATTTT
TRBJ1-4	many	TRBD1	TRBV9	CASSVGQGGEKLFF	TGTGCCAGCAGCGTAGGACAGGGGGGAGAAAAACTGTTTTTT
TRBJ1-1	NA	TRBD1	TRBV7-9	CASSPPDRGPVEAFF	TGTGCCAGCAGCCCTCCCGACAGGGGGCCCGTTGAAGCTTTCTTT
TRBJ1-5	NA	NA	TRBV19	CASSIEGRHQPQHF	TGTGCCAGTAGTATAGAGGGGAGGCATCAGCCCCAGCATTTT
TRBJ2-5	few	TRBD1	TRBV6-1	CASSPLTGQRETQYF	TGTGCCAGCAGCCCATTGACAGGGCAACGAGAGACCCAGTACTTC
TRBJ1-5	NA	NA	TRBV7-2	CASSLALSVGSNQPQHF	TGTGCCAGCAGCTTAGCCCTCAGCGTGGGGAGCAATCAGCCCCAGCATTTT
TRBJ2-7	NA	NA	TRBV6-5	CASRVTCEQYF	TGTGCCAGCAGGGTAACCTGCGAGCAGTACTTC
TRBJ1-2	NA	NA	TRBV20-1	CSAILPGYGYTF	TGCAGTGCTATCCTACCGGGATATGGCTACACCTTC
TRBJ2-2	few	TRBD2	TRBV10-2	CASRPAPGLAGGHTGELFF	TGCGCCAGCAGACCAGCTCCGGGACTAGCGGGGGGACACACCGGGGAGCTGTTTTTT
TRBJ2-1	few	NA	TRBV3-1	CASSTPVNEQFF	TGTGCCAGCAGTACCCCCGTGAATGAGCAGTTCTTC